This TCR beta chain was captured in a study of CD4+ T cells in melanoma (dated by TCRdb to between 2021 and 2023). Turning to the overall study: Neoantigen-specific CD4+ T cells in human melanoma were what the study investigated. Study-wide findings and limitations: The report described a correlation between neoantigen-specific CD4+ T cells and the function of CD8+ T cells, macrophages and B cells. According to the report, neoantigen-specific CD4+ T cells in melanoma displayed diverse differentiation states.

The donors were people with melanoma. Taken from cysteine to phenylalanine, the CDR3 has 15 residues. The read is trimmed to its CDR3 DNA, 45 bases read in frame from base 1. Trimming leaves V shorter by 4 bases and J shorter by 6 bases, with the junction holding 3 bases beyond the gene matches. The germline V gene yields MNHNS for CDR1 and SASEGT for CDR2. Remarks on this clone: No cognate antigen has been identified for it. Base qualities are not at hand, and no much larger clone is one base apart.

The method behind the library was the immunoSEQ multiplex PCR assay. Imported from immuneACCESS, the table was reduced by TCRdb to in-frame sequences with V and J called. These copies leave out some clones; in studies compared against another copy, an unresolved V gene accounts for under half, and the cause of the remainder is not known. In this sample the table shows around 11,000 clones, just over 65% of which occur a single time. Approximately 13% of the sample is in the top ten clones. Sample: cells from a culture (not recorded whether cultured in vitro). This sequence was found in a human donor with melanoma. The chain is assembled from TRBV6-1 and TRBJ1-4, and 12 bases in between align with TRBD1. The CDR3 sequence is CASSGGQGADEKLFF. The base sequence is TGTGCCAGCAGTGGGGGACAGGGGGCGGATGAAAAACTGTTTTTT.